This TCR beta chain was observed in a study of T-cell memory formation after mild COVID-19. Study-wide background: Each donor largely had its own TCR clusters. Findings of the study overall: Specificity for SARS-CoV-2 was not confirmed among the second-wave clones peaking on day 37.

This clonotype came up many times. Its antigen is not known. Using constant-segment primers, 5'RACE produced TCR alpha and TCR beta cDNA libraries carrying sample barcodes and UMIs. TCRdb processed the 5' RACE reads anew with MiXCR; each CDR3 protein has one entry. The data show about 560,000 distinct CDR3 sequences, with about 20% seen just once and approximately 12% held by the top ten. Deletions cut 4 bases from V and 5 bases from J, with 13 bases between. CDR3 length: 15 residues. Germline values: CDR1 KGHDR, CDR2 SFDVKD. This TCR derives from an adult woman who had mild COVID-19 (a few samples of this study predate the infection). Cell type and time point are not known. The chain carries TRBV24-1 and TRBJ2-2; D could derive from TRBD1 or TRBD2 (5 bases each). The sample comprised PBMCs or a T cell subset sorted from them (not recorded which). CDR3 bases: TGTGCCACCAGTGACCCGGGACGACTAACCGGGGAGCTGTTTTTT. This translates into CATSDPGRLTGELFF.